Reported below is one TCR beta chain. What it binds is not known. This specimen comes from a study of cytomegalovirus exposure and HLA in healthy donors. In germline, CDR1 is MRHNA, CDR2 SNTAGT. The CDR3 length is 13 residues. The V end was cut by 3 bases, the J end by 7 bases, with 9 bases between. The PCR ran on 60 Vbeta and 13 Jbeta primers. The method was immunoSEQ multiplex PCR; TCRdb's version includes in-frame clones alone and lacks a portion of them. The sample shows more than 150,000 clones, roughly 84% of them seen only once. General study results and limits: One cluster of highly shared sequence variants probably arose as a sequencing artifact. About 90% or about 30% of the time was how often most TCR beta V segments were productive, according to an earlier analysis. 164 TCR beta chains were listed as cytomegalovirus-associated.

The sequencing input was PBMCs. The J gene is TRBJ2-2, the V gene TRBV6-4; D unclear. This sequence was found in a girl aged 2 to 9 in good health and CMV-seropositive. Here the CDR3 DNA reads TGTGCCAGCAGTGAATTCGTTAGCGGGGAGCTGTTTTTT. It codes for CASSEFVSGELFF.